The next 10 T cell receptor beta chains were all read from a single sample in a study of T cell repertoires in cytomegalovirus infection. One entry per CDR3 protein results from TCRdb running MiXCR on the reads. Of 650,000 to 900,000 distinct CDR3 sequences listed, about 28% were seen once; the top ten hold about an eighth. For these receptors, no antigen is known. The source was cultured CD8+ T cells from PBMCs, collected from culture after CMV antigen stimulation. These receptors were collected from a human donor in good health (CMV status not recorded). Some clones in this sample may be carry-over from other donors' samples.

This clonotype showed up just once. The DNA of the CDR3 is TGTGCCAGCAGGGAGACAGGGTCTGGAGAGCAGTACTTC. It translates to CASRETGSGEQYF. The chain has TRBV2 and TRBJ2-7; TRBD1 matches 7 bases. V dropped 6 bases and J dropped 7; count of bases not matched to a gene: 9. The germline CDR1 and CDR2 sequences are SNHLY and FYNNEI. This CDR3 region has 13 residues.

The rearrangement uses TRBV7-9 and TRBJ2-1; D not resolved. V was cut by 6 bases and J by 7 bases, with 13 bases left in between. The CDR3 covers 13 residues. Germline V gene data show CDR1 as SEHNR and CDR2 as FQNEAQ (reference sequence). The CDR3 sequence is CASRTALGNEQFF. CDR3 in DNA: TGTGCCAGCAGGACCGCCCTGGGGAATGAGCAGTTCTTC. Full variable domain (rest looked up from reference TRBV7-9 and TRBJ2-1): DTGVSQNPRHKITKRGQNVTFRCDPISEHNRLYWYRQTLGQGPEFLTYFQNEAQLEKSRLLSDRFSAERPKGSFSTLEIQRTEQGDSAMYLCASRTALGNEQFFGPGTRLTVL.

Comment on this clonotype: Germline is not matched at one junction end, which may reflect a read error. The DNA for the CDR3 is TGTGCTAGCAGCTTGGGGAAAAGTGAGACCCAGTACTTC. Amino acids: CASSLGKSETQYF. The chain carries TRBV7-7 and TRBJ2-5; D is uncertain. This CDR3 is 13 amino acids long. Germline V gene lookup returns CDR1 SSHAT and CDR2 FNYEAQ (reference sequence).

This clonotype was counted at least ten times. The rearrangement uses TRBV15 and TRBJ2-2; no clear D. The CDR3 extends over 16 amino acids. Trimming removed 0 bases from V and 1 base from J, with 9 bases in between. Per germline, CDR1 LNHNV and CDR2 YYDKDF (reference sequence). The CDR3 sequence: CATSRDYPGNTGELFF. DNA of the CDR3: TGTGCCACCAGCAGAGATTACCCAGGGAACACCGGGGAGCTGTTTTTT.

The sample holds a few counts of this clonotype. The V gene is TRBV2, the J gene TRBJ1-1, with TRBD1 matching over 11 bases. Per the germline V gene, CDR1 is SNHLY and CDR2 is FYNNEI. Trimming at V came to 7 bases and at J to 5 bases, leaving 9 bases not matched to a gene. The length of the CDR3 is 15 residues. The CDR3 region has the DNA TGTGCCAGCACCGGGACAGGGGGAAAGTGGACTGAAGCTTTCTTT. It translates to CASTGTGGKWTEAFF.

This clonotype was observed at least ten times. The rearrangement joins TRBV7-6 to TRBJ2-1; possibly TRBD2 for D (6 bases). Trimming left V 5 bases short and J 7 bases short, with 15 bases between. The germline gives CDR1 SGHVS, CDR2 FNYEAQ. The CDR3 runs 14 residues. CDR3: CASSRISGENEQFF. As DNA, the CDR3 is TGTGCCAGCAGCCGCATTAGCGGCGAGAATGAGCAGTTCTTC.

The chain couples TRBV29-1 to TRBJ2-7; D might be TRBD1 (6 bases). This CDR3 is built from 12 residues. Germline CDR1 and CDR2: SQVTM and ANQGSEA. The V end lost 7 bases, the J end lost 1 base, and 11 bases lay between the germline ends. DNA for the CDR3: TGCAGCGATCACAGGGAGTCCTACGAGCAGTACGTC. Translation: CSDHRESYEQYV.

The rearrangement joins TRBV7-9 to TRBJ2-7; perhaps D is TRBD1 or TRBD2 (5 bases each). Per germline, CDR1 SEHNR and CDR2 FQNEAQ (reference sequence). The CDR3 sequence is 12 residues long. V was pared by 5 bases and J by 6 bases, with 11 bases between. CDR3 amino acids: CASSGTRREQYV. CDR3 sequence (DNA): TGTGCCAGCAGCGGGACGCGGCGCGAGCAGTACGTC.

This clonotype was seen a handful of times. The chain has TRBV7-6 and TRBJ1-2, with TRBD1 matching 9 bases. CDR3 length equals 13 residues. Germline V lookup: CDR1 SGHVS, CDR2 FNYEAQ. The J segment lost 8 bases and the V segment lost 6 bases, leaving 7 bases of the junction unmatched. The CDR3 is CASSYTTGGGYTF. In DNA form, the CDR3 reads TGTGCCAGCAGTTACACGACAGGGGGAGGCTACACCTTC.

The chain has TRBV15 and TRBJ2-7; no clear D. This CDR3 contains 13 residues. With 1 base removed from V and 0 bases from J, the gap between germline ends came to 4 bases. In germline, CDR1 is LNHNV, CDR2 YYDKDF (reference sequence). The CDR3 bases are TGTGCCACCAGCAGAGGCACCTCCTACGAGCAGTACTTC. Translated, it gives CATSRGTSYEQYF.